A single sample is the source of the 20 T cell receptor beta chains below, sequenced in a study of naive and memory T cell subsets. The beta constant-region primer was an equimolar mix of two oligonucleotides covering TRBC1 and TRBC2. In TCRdb, the UMI-ligation and nested PCR reads were re-called with MiXCR into one record per CDR3 protein. The table shows tens of thousands of distinct CDR3 sequences, with around 13% occurring only once. Material: central memory CD4+ T cells from blood. Receptors were obtained from a human donor in good health.

The chain combines TRBV18 with TRBJ2-5, with no clear D. CDR1 KGHSH and CDR2 LQKENI come from the germline V gene. V shed 2 bases and J shed 5 bases, with 3 bases lying between them. CDR3 length: 11 amino acids. In nucleotides, the CDR3 is TGTGCCAGCTCACCAAGCGAGACCCAGTACTTC. This translates into CASSPSETQYF.

This clonotype appeared a few times. The genes are TRBV12-3 or TRBV12-4 and TRBJ2-3, with 7 bases matching TRBD2. V dropped 1 base and J dropped 7; count of bases not matched to a gene: 11. The CDR3 is 16 residues long. CDR3 coding DNA: TGTGCCAGCAGTTTAGGGCCCGGGCGGGAGTTATATACGCAGTATTTT. The encoded protein is CASSLGPGRELYTQYF.

This clonotype came up many times. This sequence joins TRBV7-8 and TRBJ2-1; 7 bases line up with TRBD1. V lost 1 base and J lost 2; bases outside the gene matches: 2. The CDR3 spans 15 residues. CDR1 and CDR2 from the germline V gene are SGHVS and FQNEAQ. CDR3 sequence reads: CASSLGDSPYNEQFF. For the CDR3, the DNA is TGTGCCAGCAGCTTAGGGGACAGCCCCTACAATGAGCAGTTCTTC.

This clonotype was detected a few times. The CDR3 sequence is CAISESTAYGYTF. CDR3 in DNA: TGTGCCATCAGTGAGTCGACAGCCTATGGCTACACCTTC. The chain joins TRBV10-3 to TRBJ1-2, with TRBD1 as a possible D gene (5 bases). This CDR3 comprises 13 residues. Germline values: CDR1 ENHRY, CDR2 SYGVKD. The germline V and J ends were trimmed by 0 bases and 4 bases, with 6 bases remaining between them.

This clonotype occurred once. A read error may produce the germline difference seen at one junction end. V and J are TRBV18 and TRBJ2-4; D is possibly TRBD1 (6 bases). This CDR3 has 15 amino acids. Germline-derived CDR1 and CDR2 are KGHSH and LQKENI. DNA of the CDR3: TGTGTCAGCTCACCAGCCAGGGGCGGCCAAAACATTCAGTACTTC. It is translated as CVSSPARGGQNIQYF.

The chain is built from TRBV7-2 and TRBJ2-7; D is uncertain. Germline V lookup: CDR1 SGHTA, CDR2 FQGNSA. Trimming removed 5 bases at V and 0 bases at J, with 11 bases between. The CDR3 loop spans 14 amino acids. In DNA, the CDR3 is TGTGCCAGCAGCCCCCAAGCAGGCTCCTACGAGCAGTACTTC. This translates into CASSPQAGSYEQYF. Full variable domain (remainder filled in from reference TRBV7-2 and TRBJ2-7): GAGVSQSPSNKVTEKGKDVELRCDPISGHTALYWYRQSLGQGLEFLIYFQGNSAPDKSGLPSDRFSAERTGGSVSTLTIQRTQQEDSAVYLCASSPQAGSYEQYFGPGTRLTVT.

This clonotype occurred a few times. The V call is TRBV28, the J call TRBJ1-1; 9 bases agree with TRBD1. This CDR3 has 14 residues. The V gene end was trimmed by 4 bases and the J gene end by 5 bases; junction bases not matched to a gene: 5. CDR1 MDHEN and CDR2 SYDVKM come from the germline V gene. CDR3 in DNA: TGTGCCAGCAGTTCGACAGGGGGGTGGACTGAAGCTTTCTTT. This gives the protein CASSSTGGWTEAFF.

This chain uses TRBV11-1 with TRBJ1-3; 7 positions agree with TRBD1. Looked up from germline, CDR1 is SGHAT and CDR2 is FQDESV (reference sequence). CDR3 length equals 17 residues. V dropped 8 bases and J dropped 0; count of bases not matched to a gene: 13. The CDR3 reads CASQAAGQAYSGNTIYF. The CDR3 nucleotides are TGTGCCAGCCAGGCCGCCGGACAGGCCTACTCTGGAAACACCATATATTTT.

This clonotype was observed a handful of times. This sequence joins TRBV29-1 and TRBJ1-1; D call uncertain. Germline CDR1 SQVTM, CDR2 ANQGSEA. The CDR3 runs to 15 residues. The V end lost 6 bases, the J end lost 3 bases, and 20 bases lay between the germline ends. CDR3 in DNA: TGCAGCGTGGCGGTCGGGGTAGGGTTAGACACTGAAGCTTTCTTT. Encoded protein: CSVAVGVGLDTEAFF.

The sample holds a few counts of this clonotype. The CDR3 is CASSQVRLVGSFEQFF. The CDR3 DNA reads TGCGCCAGCAGCCAAGTCAGACTAGTAGGATCGTTCGAGCAGTTCTTC. The V gene is TRBV4-1, the J gene TRBJ2-1, with D perhaps matching TRBD2 (6 bases). The V gene lost 1 base and the J gene lost 10 bases, with 20 bases spanning the gap. This CDR3 is built from 16 residues. The germline gives CDR1 MGHRA, CDR2 YSYEKL.

This clonotype was seen more than once but under ten times. The chain combines TRBV6-2 or TRBV6-3 with TRBJ1-5; unclear D gene. The V end lost 5 bases, the J end lost 2 bases, and 16 bases lay between the germline ends. The germline V gene has CDR1 MNHEY and CDR2 SVGEGT. The CDR3 runs 16 residues. This CDR3 is CASSPPSWYGNQPQHF. The CDR3 DNA reads TGTGCCAGCAGTCCACCTTCTTGGTACGGCAATCAGCCCCAGCATTTT.

This clonotype was observed at least ten times. The rearrangement joins TRBV7-9 to TRBJ1-4, with 9 nucleotides matching TRBD1. This CDR3 is built from 16 residues. J lost 7 bases, V lost 3 bases, and 9 bases had no gene match. Germline V gives CDR1 SEHNR, CDR2 FQNEAQ (reference sequence). The CDR3 nucleotides read TGTGCCAGCAGCTTCGGAAAGGGACAGGGTGGTGAAAAACTGTTTTTT. It specifies CASSFGKGQGGEKLFF.

The rearrangement links TRBV12-3 or TRBV12-4 to TRBJ1-2; no firm D call. Trimming left V 4 bases short and J 5 bases short, with 14 bases between. The CDR3 consists of 14 residues. The CDR3 nucleotides are TGTGCCAGCAGTTCCCACGCGGCGGGGTATGGCTACACCTTC. Its protein is CASSSHAAGYGYTF.

The genes are TRBV20-1 and TRBJ1-6; D is unresolved. Germline lookup yields CDR1 DFQATT and CDR2 SNEGSKA (reference sequence). This CDR3 is built from 15 residues. Trimming removed 6 bases from V and 0 bases from J, with 12 bases in between. CDR3 coding DNA: TGCAGTGCCCCGGACTCAAGCTCCTATAATTCACCCCTCCACTTT. Its translation: CSAPDSSSYNSPLHF.

The chain has TRBV2 and TRBJ2-1; D possibly corresponds to TRBD2 (6 bases). Germline V gives CDR1 SNHLY, CDR2 FYNNEI. CDR3 length: 13 residues. Trimming shortened V by 6 bases and J by 3 bases, and 9 bases separated the two germline ends. This CDR3 reads CASRTTSYNEQFF. The CDR3, as DNA: TGTGCCAGCAGGACGACTAGCTACAATGAGCAGTTCTTC. The full variable domain, with the rest looked up from reference TRBV2 and TRBJ2-1, is EPEVTQTPSHQVTQMGQEVILRCVPISNHLYFYWYRQILGQKVEFLVSFYNNEISEKSEIFDDQFSVERPDGSNFTLKIRSTKLEDSAMYFCASRTTSYNEQFFGPGTRLTVL.

At least ten counts were recorded for this clonotype. The chain uses TRBV12-3 or TRBV12-4 and TRBJ2-7, with D perhaps TRBD1 (6 bases). V was shortened by 8 bases and J by 5 bases, with 19 bases between the two germline ends. The CDR3 is 14 residues long. The CDR3 DNA sequence: TGTGCCAGCGGTATACAGGGAGTCGGAGACGAGCAGTACTTC. Its protein is CASGIQGVGDEQYF.

This clonotype turned up a few times. The gene calls are TRBV20-1 and TRBJ1-5; the D is unclear. This CDR3 region has 17 residues. Germline V gene data show CDR1 as DFQATT and CDR2 as SNEGSKA (reference sequence). V was clipped by 7 bases and J by 4 bases, with 26 bases between them. CDR3 coding DNA: TGCAGTGTTAGCTCTCTTACGGGCCCCGGGTGTAATCAGCCCCAGCATTTT. Translated, it gives CSVSSLTGPGCNQPQHF.

This clonotype occurred many times. The chain combines TRBV7-2 with TRBJ2-3; D unresolved. The CDR3 has 12 residues. V shed 5 bases and J shed 8 bases, with 11 bases lying between them. CDR1 is SGHTA and CDR2 is FQGNSA in the germline V gene. The CDR3 is CASSRESGTQYF. The CDR3 region has the DNA TGTGCCAGCAGCAGAGAGAGTGGTACGCAGTATTTT.

This clonotype was picked up a small number of times. The chain has TRBV10-3 and TRBJ2-3, with D possibly being TRBD1 or TRBD2 (6 bases each). The CDR3 has 15 amino acids. Trimming took off 7 bases at V and 0 bases at J, with 14 bases between the two ends. The V gene's germline CDR1 is ENHRY and CDR2 SYGVKD. The CDR3 protein is CAIKGGSHSTDTQYF. The CDR3 region has the DNA TGTGCCATCAAGGGGGGTAGCCACAGCACAGATACGCAGTATTTT.

This clonotype appeared a few times. The rearrangement joins TRBV20-1 to TRBJ1-1; the match to TRBD1 covers 10 bases. Germline CDR1 DFQATT, CDR2 SNEGSKA (reference sequence). The length of the CDR3 is 17 residues. Trimming at V came to 0 bases and at J to 3 bases, leaving 10 bases not matched to a gene. The CDR3 spells CSARDPSGTGAHTEAFF. The CDR3 DNA follows: TGCAGTGCTAGAGATCCTTCAGGGACAGGGGCCCACACTGAAGCTTTCTTT.